The 19 T cell receptor beta chains reported below all come from one sample, sequenced in a study of PD-1 blockade in classical Hodgkin lymphoma. The table came from immunoSEQ multiplex PCR; TCRdb's copy has only in-frame clones and leaves some out. The sample lists approximately 150,000 clones, approximately 81% occurring once. The patients all showed relapse after autologous stem cell transplantation, while their brentuximab vedotin exposure varied. This specimen was peripheral blood mononuclear cells (PBMCs), taken before the second cycle of nivolumab. Every receptor here comes from a human donor with classical Hodgkin lymphoma.

J is TRBJ2-1 and V is TRBV11-1; 7 nucleotides match TRBD2. The CDR3 contains 15 residues. CDR1 and CDR2 (germline): SGHAT, FQDESV (reference sequence). Trimming cost V 2 bases and J 4 bases; bases outside gene matches: 5. CDR3: CASSLWEGGYNEQFF. CDR3 DNA sequence: TGTGCCAGCAGCTTATGGGAGGGAGGTTACAATGAGCAGTTCTTC.

This clone was seen only a few times. The chain uses TRBV28 and TRBJ1-5; the D is unclear. This CDR3 region has 15 residues. Per germline, CDR1 MDHEN and CDR2 SYDVKM. The ends were cut back, 1 base at V and 0 bases at J, with 7 bases in the middle. The CDR3 here is CASSLFPDSNQPQHF. DNA of the CDR3: TGTGCCAGCAGTTTATTCCCAGATAGCAATCAGCCCCAGCATTTT.

The genes are TRBV11-3 and TRBJ1-1; TRBD1 matches 8 bases. The CDR3 spans 12 residues. The J segment lost 12 bases and the V segment lost 1 base, leaving 4 bases of the junction unmatched. CDR1 is SGHNT and CDR2 is YENEEA in the germline V gene. The chain's CDR3 is CASSLVRGPTFF. DNA of the CDR3: TGTGCCAGCAGCTTAGTCAGGGGGCCGACTTTCTTT. Drawing the rest from reference TRBV11-3 and TRBJ1-1, the complete variable domain is EAGVVQSPRYKIIEKKQPVAFWCNPISGHNTLYWYLQNLGQGPELLIRYENEEAVDDSQLPKDRFSAERLKGVDSTLKIQPAELGDSAVYLCASSLVRGPTFFGQGTRLTVV.

The rearrangement links TRBV6-5 to TRBJ2-1; perhaps TRBD1 as D (6 bases). Germline V gene data show CDR1 as MNHEY and CDR2 as SVGAGI. Trimming took off 5 bases at V and 10 bases at J, with 12 bases between the two ends. The CDR3 sequence is 12 residues long. CDR3 protein: CASSHEGTEQFF. The CDR3 coding sequence is TGTGCCAGCAGTCATGAGGGGACAGAGCAGTTCTTC.

The chain recombines TRBV10-2 with TRBJ2-7; D may be TRBD1 (5 bases). Deletions cut 3 bases from V and 6 bases from J, with 12 bases between. The CDR3 spans 13 residues. Germline CDR1 and CDR2: WSHSY and SAAADI. The CDR3 sequence is CASSDPAGSEQYF. The CDR3 DNA reads as TGCGCCAGCAGTGACCCAGCAGGGTCCGAGCAGTACTTC.

The chain links TRBV29-1 to TRBJ2-7; tentative D call: TRBD1 (6 bases). Germline lookup yields CDR1 SQVTM and CDR2 ANQGSEA. The CDR3 is 13 amino acids. V lost 4 bases, J lost 5 bases, and 15 bases lay in between. The CDR3 coding sequence is TGCAGCGTTGGAATAGGGTGGGACAACGAGCAGTACTTC. Translating gives CSVGIGWDNEQYF.

The gene calls are TRBV2 and TRBJ1-2, with a weak D call TRBD1 (6 bases). The CDR3 has 15 amino acids. V lost 6 bases and J 2 bases, leaving 16 bases between the germline ends. The V gene's germline CDR1 is SNHLY and CDR2 FYNNEI. CDR3 nucleotide sequence: TGTGCCAGCAGGGTAGGACAGCCTTTGAACTATGGCTACACCTTC. It is translated as CASRVGQPLNYGYTF.

This chain links TRBV19 with TRBJ1-5; 9 positions agree with TRBD1. Per germline, CDR1 LNHDA and CDR2 SQIVND (reference sequence). J gave up 7 bases and V 3 bases, and 7 bases lay outside the gene matches. This CDR3 is built from 15 residues. CDR3 loop: CASSIGGQGGQPQHF. Here the CDR3 DNA reads TGTGCCAGTAGTATCGGGGGACAGGGCGGGCAGCCCCAGCATTTT.

The chain is built from TRBV5-1 and TRBJ1-5; maybe TRBD1 (5 bases). The CDR3 loop spans 15 amino acids. The germline CDR1 and CDR2 sequences are SGHRS and YFSETQ. Deletions cut 3 bases from V and 4 bases from J, with 14 bases between. CDR3 in amino acids: CASSWGREQNQPQHF. The DNA of the CDR3 is TGCGCCAGCAGCTGGGGGAGGGAGCAAAATCAGCCCCAGCATTTT.

This clone was seen more than once but under ten times. The chain is built from TRBV7-2 and TRBJ2-5, with 10 bases aligning to TRBD1. Germline trimming cut 2 bases from V and 4 bases from J; bases unmatched to any gene: 4. Germline V gene data show CDR1 as SGHTA and CDR2 as FQGNSA. The CDR3 runs 15 residues. The CDR3 nucleotides are TGTGCCAGCAGCTTATGGGACAGGGGTCGAGAGACCCAGTACTTC. Encoded protein: CASSLWDRGRETQYF.

V gene TRBV11-3 combines with J gene TRBJ1-1, with 8 bases that match TRBD1. The trim removed 5 bases at V and 2 bases at J, leaving 4 bases unmatched. CDR3 length equals 14 residues. CDR1 is SGHNT, CDR2 YENEEA, per germline. CDR3 DNA: TGTGCCAGCAGCCGCAGGGGGCGAAACACTGAAGCTTTCTTT. Amino acid sequence: CASSRRGRNTEAFF.

The rearrangement joins TRBV7-9 to TRBJ2-1; possibly TRBD2 for D (6 bases). Germline V gene sequence: CDR1 SEHNR, CDR2 FQNEAQ (reference sequence). The V end lost 1 base, the J end lost 3 bases, and 13 bases lay between the germline ends. The CDR3 is 16 amino acids. The CDR3 region is CASSLELLGGYNEQFF. The DNA for the CDR3 is TGTGCCAGCAGCTTAGAATTGTTGGGGGGCTACAATGAGCAGTTCTTC.

V gene TRBV9 combines with J gene TRBJ2-2; TRBD2 matches at 8 bases. J lost 6 bases, V lost 4 bases, and 11 bases had no gene match. Germline V lookup: CDR1 SGDLS, CDR2 YYNGEE. The CDR3 runs 16 residues. The CDR3 here is CASSPGGASFPGELFF. The CDR3 coding sequence is TGTGCCAGCAGCCCCGGGGGGGCTAGCTTCCCCGGGGAGCTGTTTTTT.

This clone showed up just a few times. The J gene is TRBJ1-2, the V gene TRBV19; D gene ambiguous. The CDR3 consists of 14 residues. Trimming cost V 0 bases and J 4 bases, with 9 bases left between them. Germline CDR1 reads LNHDA; CDR2 reads SQIVND (reference sequence). CDR3 protein: CASSIDLDGYGYTF. The DNA of the CDR3 is TGTGCCAGTAGTATAGATCTGGACGGCTATGGCTACACCTTC.

CDR3: CASSLGRTGHYGYTF. The CDR3 DNA sequence: TGTGCCAGCAGCTTAGGCAGGACTGGGCACTATGGCTACACCTTC. This rearrangement joins TRBV7-2 to TRBJ1-2; D is unresolved. V was clipped by 1 base and J by 3 bases, with 12 bases between them. The CDR3 extends over 15 amino acids. The germline V gene encodes CDR1 SGHTA and CDR2 FQGNSA.

The chain uses TRBV10-3 and TRBJ1-4, with 7 bases matching TRBD1. Germline CDR1 is ENHRY and CDR2 is SYGVKD. With 2 bases clipped from V and 6 bases from J, the junction kept 3 bases outside the gene matches. This CDR3 is 14 amino acids long. The CDR3 DNA sequence: TGTGCCATCAGTGAGACAGGGGAGGATGAAAAACTGTTTTTT. The encoded protein is CAISETGEDEKLFF.

The V gene is TRBV1, the J gene TRBJ1-6; whether TRBD1, the table's D call, matches the DNA was not checked. TRBV1 corresponds to a pseudogene. CDR3 length: 16 amino acids. The CDR3 DNA sequence: TGCACCAGCAGCCAAGGTCAGGGGCCGGGTGGCTCACCCCTCCACTTT. Encoded protein: CTSSQGQGPGGSPLHF.

The CDR3, as DNA: TGTGCCAGCAGCTTACAACCCGATCAGTCGAGCTACACCTTC. Translating it yields CASSLQPDQSSYTF. This chain uses TRBV7-8 with TRBJ1-2; D not certain. V dropped 2 bases and J dropped 9 bases, with 16 bases sitting between them. The CDR3 runs to 14 residues. Germline V gene sequence: CDR1 SGHVS, CDR2 FQNEAQ.

The V and J genes are TRBV5-6 and TRBJ2-7; a possible D gene is TRBD2 (6 bases). The ends were cut back, 0 bases at V and 0 bases at J, with 13 bases in the middle. CDR3 size: 16 residues. In germline, CDR1 is SGHDT, CDR2 YYEEEE. The CDR3: CASSLGAGLGSYEQYF. The CDR3, as DNA: TGTGCCAGCAGCTTGGGGGCGGGACTCGGCTCCTACGAGCAGTACTTC.